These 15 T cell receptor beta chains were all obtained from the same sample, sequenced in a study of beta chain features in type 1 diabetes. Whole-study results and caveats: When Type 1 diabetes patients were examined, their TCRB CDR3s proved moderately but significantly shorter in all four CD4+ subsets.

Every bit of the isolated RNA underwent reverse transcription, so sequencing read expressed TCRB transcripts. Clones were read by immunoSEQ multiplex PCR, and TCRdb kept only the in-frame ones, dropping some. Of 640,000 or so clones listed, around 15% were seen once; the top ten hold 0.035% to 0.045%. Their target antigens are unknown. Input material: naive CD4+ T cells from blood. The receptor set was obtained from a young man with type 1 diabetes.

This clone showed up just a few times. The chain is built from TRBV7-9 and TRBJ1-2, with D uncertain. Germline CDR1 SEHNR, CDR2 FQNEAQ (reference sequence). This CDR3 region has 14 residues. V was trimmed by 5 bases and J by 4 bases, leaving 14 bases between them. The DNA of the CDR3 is TGTGCCAGCAGCCAGACACGGATCGGCTATGGCTACACCTTC. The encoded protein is CASSQTRIGYGYTF.

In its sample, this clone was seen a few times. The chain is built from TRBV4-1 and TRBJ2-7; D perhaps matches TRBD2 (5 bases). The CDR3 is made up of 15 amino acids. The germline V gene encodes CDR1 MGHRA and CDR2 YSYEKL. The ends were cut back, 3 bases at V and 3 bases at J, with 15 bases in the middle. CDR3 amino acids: CASSQDGVENYEQYF. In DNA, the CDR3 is TGCGCCAGCAGCCAGGACGGGGTAGAGAACTACGAGCAGTACTTC.

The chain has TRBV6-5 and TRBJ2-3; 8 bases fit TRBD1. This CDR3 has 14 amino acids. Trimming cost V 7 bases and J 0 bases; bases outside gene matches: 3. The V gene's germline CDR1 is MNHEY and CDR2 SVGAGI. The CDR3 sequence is CASTRTGSTDTQYF. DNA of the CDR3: TGTGCCAGCACTAGGACAGGGAGCACAGATACGCAGTATTTT.

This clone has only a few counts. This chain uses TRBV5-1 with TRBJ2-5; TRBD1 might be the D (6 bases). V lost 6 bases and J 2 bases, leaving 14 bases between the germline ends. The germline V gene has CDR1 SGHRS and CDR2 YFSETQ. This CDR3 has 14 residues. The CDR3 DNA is TGCGCCAGCACCCAGGGGCAGCCTCAAGAGACCCAGTACTTC. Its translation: CASTQGQPQETQYF.

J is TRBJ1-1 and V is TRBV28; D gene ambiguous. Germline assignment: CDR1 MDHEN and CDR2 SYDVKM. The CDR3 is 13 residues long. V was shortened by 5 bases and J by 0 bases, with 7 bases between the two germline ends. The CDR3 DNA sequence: TGTGCCAGCAGTCAACACTTGAACACTGAAGCTTTCTTT. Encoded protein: CASSQHLNTEAFF.

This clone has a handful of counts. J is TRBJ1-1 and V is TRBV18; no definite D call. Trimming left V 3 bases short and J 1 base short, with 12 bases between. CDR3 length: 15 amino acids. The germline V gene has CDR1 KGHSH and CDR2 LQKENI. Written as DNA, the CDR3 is TGTGCCAGCTCACCTGGTTTGAGGCAGAACACTGAAGCTTTCTTT. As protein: CASSPGLRQNTEAFF.

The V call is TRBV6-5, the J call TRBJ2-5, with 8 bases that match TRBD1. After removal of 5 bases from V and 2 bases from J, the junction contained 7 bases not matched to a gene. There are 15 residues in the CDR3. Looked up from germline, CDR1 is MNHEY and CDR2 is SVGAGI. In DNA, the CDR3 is TGTGCCAGCAGTGGACCGGGACAGGTGCAAGAGACCCAGTACTTC. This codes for CASSGPGQVQETQYF.

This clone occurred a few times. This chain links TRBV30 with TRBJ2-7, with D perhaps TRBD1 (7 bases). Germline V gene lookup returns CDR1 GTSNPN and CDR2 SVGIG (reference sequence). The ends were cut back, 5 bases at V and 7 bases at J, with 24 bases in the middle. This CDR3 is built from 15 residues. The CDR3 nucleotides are TGTGCCTGGTCCAGGGGGGCAGGCCCTTGGAATGAGCAGTACTTC. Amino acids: CAWSRGAGPWNEQYF.

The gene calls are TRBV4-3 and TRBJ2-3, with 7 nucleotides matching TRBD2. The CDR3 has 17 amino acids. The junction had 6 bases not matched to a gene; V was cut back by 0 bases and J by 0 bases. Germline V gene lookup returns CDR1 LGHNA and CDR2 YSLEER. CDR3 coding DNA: TGCGCCAGCAGCCAAGATAACGGGGGGTCTAGCACAGATACGCAGTATTTT. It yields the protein CASSQDNGGSSTDTQYF.

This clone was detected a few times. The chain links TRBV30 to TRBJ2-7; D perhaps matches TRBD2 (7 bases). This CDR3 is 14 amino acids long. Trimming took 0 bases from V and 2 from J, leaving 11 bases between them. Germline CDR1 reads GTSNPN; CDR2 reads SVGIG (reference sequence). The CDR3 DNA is TGTGCCTGGAGTGTGGGGGGGCCAGCCTACGAGCAGTACTTC. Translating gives CAWSVGGPAYEQYF.

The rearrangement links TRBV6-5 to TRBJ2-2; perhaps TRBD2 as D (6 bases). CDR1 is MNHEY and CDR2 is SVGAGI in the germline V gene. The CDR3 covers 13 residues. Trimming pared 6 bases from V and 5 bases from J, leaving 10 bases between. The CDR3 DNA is TGTGCCAGCAGAGGGACTCTAACCGGGGAGCTGTTTTTT. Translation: CASRGTLTGELFF.

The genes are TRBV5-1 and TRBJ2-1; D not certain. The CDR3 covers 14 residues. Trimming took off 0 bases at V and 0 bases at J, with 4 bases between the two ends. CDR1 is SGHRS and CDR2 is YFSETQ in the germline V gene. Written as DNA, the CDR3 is TGCGCCAGCAGCTTGGCAGACTCCTACAATGAGCAGTTCTTC. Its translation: CASSLADSYNEQFF.

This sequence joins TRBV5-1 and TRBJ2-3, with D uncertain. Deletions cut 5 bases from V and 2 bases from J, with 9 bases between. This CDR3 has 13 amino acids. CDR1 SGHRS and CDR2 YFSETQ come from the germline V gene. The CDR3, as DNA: TGCGCCAGCAGGATTACAGCCACAGATACGCAGTATTTT. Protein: CASRITATDTQYF. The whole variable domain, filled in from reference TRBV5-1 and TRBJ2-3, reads KAGVTQTPRYLIKTRGQQVTLSCSPISGHRSVSWYQQTPGQGLQFLFEYFSETQRNKGNFPGRFSGRQFSNSRSEMNVSTLELGDSALYLCASRITATDTQYFGPGTRLTVL.

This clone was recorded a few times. DNA for the CDR3: TGTGCCACCAGCAGGCCCGGGACAGGGTACTACGAGCAGTACTTC. Its protein is CATSRPGTGYYEQYF. The V call is TRBV15, the J call TRBJ2-7, with TRBD1 identical over 9 bases. Germline-derived CDR1 and CDR2 are LNHNV and YYDKDF (reference sequence). This CDR3 is 15 amino acids long. With V trimmed by 3 bases and J by 3 bases, 6 bases remained unmatched.

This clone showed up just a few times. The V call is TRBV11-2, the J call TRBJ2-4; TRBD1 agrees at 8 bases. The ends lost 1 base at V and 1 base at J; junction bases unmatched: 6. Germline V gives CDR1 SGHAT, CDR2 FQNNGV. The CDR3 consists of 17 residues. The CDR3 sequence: CASSLGYRGTAKNIQYF. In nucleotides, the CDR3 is TGTGCCAGCAGCTTAGGATACAGGGGGACGGCCAAAAACATTCAGTACTTC.